This TCR beta chain came from a study of long-term antiretroviral therapy in people with HIV. In the study overall: The oldest specimens predate the 2015 immediate-ART recommendation by about a decade.

Sequencing relied on immunoSEQ assay v3.0, run at survey level. The data were produced by immunoSEQ multiplex PCR, yet TCRdb's version contains in-frame clones alone and is incomplete. Of some 35,000 clones listed, roughly 85% were seen once; the top ten hold 7.9%. This CDR3 region has 16 residues. With V trimmed by 3 bases and J by 3 bases, 4 bases remained unmatched. Germline V gene sequence: CDR1 SGHRS, CDR2 YFSETQ. This clonotype was sampled from a man aged 18 to 35 with HIV. Here the sequenced sample was unsorted PBMCs, taken 0.4 years before starting antiretroviral therapy. The rearrangement uses TRBV5-1 and TRBJ2-3, with 13 bases lining up with TRBD2. CDR3 loop: CASSYGLAGVTDTQYF. The CDR3 DNA reads TGCGCCAGCAGCTACGGACTAGCGGGAGTAACAGATACGCAGTATTTT.